These 21 T cell receptor beta chains share one sample of origin, sequenced in a study of T cells in Graves' hyperthyroidism and ophthalmopathy. Regions amplified from RNA transcripts were the TCR beta CDR3 regions. First-round RT-PCR with HTBI primers amplified the TCR CDR3 region. MiXCR was run by TCRdb on the multiplex PCR reads, yielding one entry per CDR3 protein. The data hold 500,000 to 600,000 distinct CDR3 sequences, with about 45% observed a single time. Sequencing was done on a sample of peripheral blood or thyroid tissue (not recorded which). These receptors were obtained from an adult woman with Graves' disease, either hyperthyroidism or ophthalmopathy (not recorded which).

The J gene is TRBJ2-7, the V gene TRBV5-1; TRBD1 is a possible D gene (6 bases). The CDR3 extends over 14 amino acids. Deletions cut 1 base from V and 5 bases from J, with 13 bases between. Germline V gene data show CDR1 as SGHRS and CDR2 as YFSETQ. The CDR3 nucleotides read TGCGCCAGCAGCTTGAGCGGCAGGGGCGACGAGCAGTACTTC. Its protein is CASSLSGRGDEQYF.

As to this clonotype: The junction does not match germline at one end; this may be a read error. The chain recombines TRBV7-3 with TRBJ2-2; TRBD1 agrees at 9 bases. Germline assignment: CDR1 SGHTA and CDR2 FQGTGA. The CDR3 length is 17 residues. The CDR3 reads CASSYGTGKRNTGELFF. CDR3 coding DNA: TGTGCCAGCAGCTATGGGACAGGGAAAAGGAACACTGGGGAGCTGTTTTTT. The whole variable domain, remainder taken from reference TRBV7-3 and TRBJ2-2, is GAGVSQTPSNKVTEKGKYVELRCDPISGHTALYWYRQSLGQGPEFLIYFQGTGAADDSGLPNDRFFAVRPEGSVSTLKIQRTERGDSAVYLCASSYGTGKRNTGELFFGEGSRLTVL.

This clonotype has at least ten counts. Here the CDR3 DNA reads TGCGCCAGCAGCGTCAGCGGGAGGGTCTACGAGCAGTACTTC. Encoded protein: CASSVSGRVYEQYF. The rearrangement uses TRBV5-1 and TRBJ2-7; 10 nucleotides agree with TRBD2. This CDR3 is built from 14 residues. CDR1 and CDR2 (germline): SGHRS, YFSETQ. V lost 4 bases to trimming and J lost 3 bases; unmatched junction nucleotides: 4. The full variable domain, rest sourced from reference TRBV5-1 and TRBJ2-7, is KAGVTQTPRYLIKTRGQQVTLSCSPISGHRSVSWYQQTPGQGLQFLFEYFSETQRNKGNFPGRFSGRQFSNSRSEMNVSTLELGDSALYLCASSVSGRVYEQYFGPGTRLTVT.

Only a few counts were recorded for this clonotype. The chain uses TRBV7-2 and TRBJ1-1, with D uncertain. The CDR3 totals 13 residues. Germline V gene sequence: CDR1 SGHTA, CDR2 FQGNSA. Trimming pared 1 base from V and 7 bases from J, leaving 10 bases between. CDR3 nucleotide sequence: TGTGCCAGCAGCTTAGTTCGGGCACGTGAAGCTTTCTTT. Translated: CASSLVRAREAFF.

This clonotype was detected many times. The chain links TRBV7-9 to TRBJ2-7; the match to TRBD1 covers 7 bases. The V gene end was trimmed by 5 bases and the J gene end by 6 bases; junction bases not matched to a gene: 4. CDR3 length: 12 amino acids. Germline values: CDR1 SEHNR, CDR2 FQNEAQ (reference sequence). The CDR3 coding sequence is TGTGCCAGCAGCCAGCCAGGGGGCGAGCAGTACTTC. Translating it yields CASSQPGGEQYF.

In its sample, this clonotype was seen many times. The chain employs TRBV7-2 and TRBJ1-5; 7 nucleotides agree with TRBD1. Germline CDR1 is SGHTA and CDR2 is FQGNSA. CDR3 length equals 15 residues. The V gene end was trimmed by 0 bases and the J gene end by 1 base; junction bases not matched to a gene: 0. CDR3 in amino acids: CASSLARGSNQPQHF. The CDR3 coding sequence is TGTGCCAGCAGCTTAGCCAGGGGGAGCAATCAGCCCCAGCATTTT. Filled out from reference TRBV7-2 and TRBJ1-5, the complete variable domain reads GAGVSQSPSNKVTEKGKDVELRCDPISGHTALYWYRQSLGQGLEFLIYFQGNSAPDKSGLPSDRFSAERTGGSVSTLTIQRTQQEDSAVYLCASSLARGSNQPQHFGDGTRLSIL.

This clonotype was detected once. The CDR3 coding sequence is TGTGCCAGCAGGGAGCTAGCGGAGCTCAATGAGCAGTACTTC. Encoded protein: CASRELAELNEQYF. The rearrangement links TRBV7-9 to TRBJ2-7, with 7 bases matching TRBD2. J gave up 7 bases and V 6 bases, and 12 bases lay outside the gene matches. CDR1 SEHNR and CDR2 FQNEAQ come from the germline V gene (reference sequence). This CDR3 region has 14 residues. The full variable domain, rest sourced from reference TRBV7-9 and TRBJ2-7, is DTGVSQNPRHKITKRGQNVTFRCDPISEHNRLYWYRQTLGQGPEFLTYFQNEAQLEKSRLLSDRFSAERPKGSFSTLEIQRTEQGDSAMYLCASRELAELNEQYFGPGTRLTVT.

This chain uses TRBV20-1 with TRBJ1-5; 7 bases fit TRBD1. The length of the CDR3 is 13 residues. The V and J ends lost 5 bases and 7 bases, in that order; junction bases with no gene match: 8. Germline CDR1 is DFQATT and CDR2 is SNEGSKA (reference sequence). CDR3 in amino acids: CSAHDRVGQPQHF. The CDR3 DNA reads TGCAGTGCTCACGACAGGGTAGGACAGCCCCAGCATTTT.

This clonotype was counted only a few times. The chain uses TRBV5-1 and TRBJ1-4; a possible D gene is TRBD1 (5 bases). The CDR3 is made up of 16 amino acids. Trimming shortened V by 4 bases and J by 4 bases, and 17 bases separated the two germline ends. Germline CDR1 is SGHRS and CDR2 is YFSETQ. In DNA form, the CDR3 reads TGCGCCAGCAGCCAAGATACAGGAAACGATAATGAAAAACTGTTTTTT. It translates to CASSQDTGNDNEKLFF. Full variable domain (outside the CDR3, taken from reference TRBV5-1 and TRBJ1-4): KAGVTQTPRYLIKTRGQQVTLSCSPISGHRSVSWYQQTPGQGLQFLFEYFSETQRNKGNFPGRFSGRQFSNSRSEMNVSTLELGDSALYLCASSQDTGNDNEKLFFGSGTQLSVL.

The V gene is TRBV2, the J gene TRBJ1-4, with no clear D. Trimming cost V 6 bases and J 9 bases, with 11 bases left between them. Per germline, CDR1 SNHLY and CDR2 FYNNEI. The CDR3 is made up of 12 amino acids. The chain's CDR3 is CASRTQFQKLFF. For the CDR3, the DNA is TGTGCCAGCAGGACCCAGTTTCAAAAACTGTTTTTT.

The V gene is TRBV7-2, the J gene TRBJ2-5, with D unresolved. Germline loops: CDR1 SGHTA, CDR2 FQGNSA. V lost 8 bases to trimming and J lost 5 bases, with 15 bases between them. CDR3 size: 13 residues. The CDR3 sequence is CASGPRGVETQYF. Written as DNA, the CDR3 is TGTGCCAGCGGTCCCCGCGGAGTTGAGACCCAGTACTTC.

This clonotype has ten or more counts. The chain has TRBV12-3 or TRBV12-4 and TRBJ2-7; D perhaps matches TRBD2 (5 bases). The V end lost 5 bases, the J end lost 0 bases, and 8 bases lay between the germline ends. The CDR3 covers 13 residues. As DNA, the CDR3 is TGTGCCAGCAGTCAGCGGAACTCCTACGAGCAGTACTTC. Translation gives CASSQRNSYEQYF.

J is TRBJ1-1 and V is TRBV29-1, with 7 bases that match TRBD1. This CDR3 has 11 residues. The J segment lost 7 bases and the V segment lost 6 bases, leaving 5 bases of the junction unmatched. Germline V gives CDR1 SQVTM, CDR2 ANQGSEA. The chain's CDR3 is CSVRGQCEAFF. The CDR3 nucleotides are TGCAGCGTGAGGGGGCAGTGTGAAGCTTTCTTT.

The rearrangement uses TRBV7-9 and TRBJ2-7; weak D call: TRBD1 (5 bases). From germline, CDR1 is SEHNR and CDR2 FQNEAQ (reference sequence). Trimming left V 3 bases short and J 2 bases short, with 11 bases between. This CDR3 has 14 amino acids. The CDR3 DNA reads as TGTGCCAGCAGCTTGACAGATGATACCTACGAGCAGTACTTC. Encoded protein: CASSLTDDTYEQYF.

The genes are TRBV30 and TRBJ1-1; TRBD1 is a possible D gene (6 bases). Trimming stripped 0 bases from V and 7 bases from J, with 12 bases between. The CDR3 is made up of 13 amino acids. In germline, CDR1 is GTSNPN, CDR2 SVGIG (reference sequence). The CDR3 region has the DNA TGTGCCTGGAGTGTATCCGGGGGGCGTGAAGCTTTCTTT. Encoded protein: CAWSVSGGREAFF.

The V call is TRBV10-3, the J call TRBJ1-6; D is ambiguous. There are 13 residues in the CDR3. V was clipped by 6 bases and J by 8 bases, with 11 bases between them. CDR1 and CDR2 from the germline V gene are ENHRY and SYGVKD. In DNA form, the CDR3 reads TGTGCCATCAGGGCCGGGAAGGATTCACCCCTCCACTTT. This codes for CAIRAGKDSPLHF.

CDR3 nucleotides: TGTGCCAGCAGTGAGACGGGACAGAACTCAACTAATGAAAAACTGTTTTTT. It translates to CASSETGQNSTNEKLFF. This chain connects TRBV25-1 to TRBJ1-4; the match to TRBD1 covers 7 bases. This CDR3 region has 17 residues. CDR1 MGHDK and CDR2 SYGVNS come from the germline V gene. The J segment lost 0 bases and the V segment lost 3 bases, leaving 7 bases of the junction unmatched.

The CDR3 spells CSASPGGQGGETQYF. In DNA, the CDR3 is TGCAGTGCCTCACCGGGTGGGCAGGGGGGAGAGACCCAGTACTTC. The chain is built from TRBV20-1 and TRBJ2-5; weak D call: TRBD1 (7 bases). V lost 6 bases and J 4 bases, leaving 21 bases between the germline ends. This CDR3 spans 15 amino acids. Looked up from germline, CDR1 is DFQATT and CDR2 is SNEGSKA (reference sequence).

A note on this clonotype: A much larger clone lies one base from this, so it may be a read error. V gene TRBV12-3 or TRBV12-4 combines with J gene TRBJ2-7; 8 bases match TRBD2. The CDR3 totals 15 residues. CDR3 sequence (DNA): TGTGCCAGCAGTTCGAGGGGACTAGGTCTAGGCGAGCTGTACTTC. Protein: CASSSRGLGLGELYF.

This clonotype was counted ten times or more. This chain joins TRBV7-9 and TRBJ2-7; possibly TRBD1 for D (6 bases). V was cut by 1 base and J by 0 bases, with 10 bases left in between. Germline CDR1 is SEHNR and CDR2 is FQNEAQ (reference sequence). The CDR3 loop spans 15 amino acids. The CDR3 DNA is TGTGCCAGCAGCTTAGGCTGGGACATCTCCTACGAGCAGTACTTC. Translation: CASSLGWDISYEQYF. The whole variable domain, filled in from reference TRBV7-9 and TRBJ2-7, reads DTGVSQNPRHKITKRGQNVTFRCDPISEHNRLYWYRQTLGQGPEFLTYFQNEAQLEKSRLLSDRFSAERPKGSFSTLEIQRTEQGDSAMYLCASSLGWDISYEQYFGPGTRLTVT.

This clonotype occurred many times. This rearrangement joins TRBV6-5 to TRBJ1-2, with D possibly matching TRBD1 (5 bases). Deletions cut 6 bases from V and 0 bases from J, with 14 bases between. The CDR3 sequence is 15 residues long. Germline CDR1 is MNHEY and CDR2 is SVGAGI. This CDR3 reads CASSRNRDPNYGYTF. In DNA form, the CDR3 reads TGTGCCAGCAGCAGAAACCGGGACCCTAACTATGGCTACACCTTC.